Following are 14 T cell receptor beta chains from one sample sequenced in a study of T cell responses to AZD1222 COVID-19 vaccine. Sequencing used immunoSEQ multiplex PCR; TCRdb keeps in-frame clones, though not all of them. The sample includes about 130,000 clones, 88% of them seen just once. The source was peripheral blood, collected 28 days after the second AZD1222 dose. These receptors all stem from an adult who received the AZD1222 COVID-19 vaccine.

This clone was counted only a few times. J is TRBJ1-1 and V is TRBV6-5; tentative D call: TRBD1 (5 bases). V was trimmed by 0 bases and J by 3 bases, leaving 11 bases between them. The germline V gene has CDR1 MNHEY and CDR2 SVGAGI. The CDR3 is made up of 15 amino acids. CDR3: CASSYSLGDDTEAFF. CDR3 nucleotide sequence: TGTGCCAGCAGTTACTCCTTAGGGGATGACACTGAAGCTTTCTTT.

This sequence joins TRBV7-3 and TRBJ1-1; tentative D call: TRBD1 (6 bases). The V end lost 5 bases, the J end lost 5 bases, and 12 bases lay between the germline ends. CDR1 SGHTA and CDR2 FQGTGA come from the germline V gene. The CDR3 length is 13 residues. As DNA, the CDR3 is TGTGCCAGCAGCACACAGGGCAGGACTGAAGCTTTCTTT. Translating it yields CASSTQGRTEAFF.

This chain links TRBV2 with TRBJ2-1; 8 bases line up with TRBD2. The V gene's germline CDR1 is SNHLY and CDR2 FYNNEI. With V trimmed by 3 bases and J by 6 bases, 4 bases remained unmatched. This CDR3 is 14 amino acids long. CDR3 sequence: CASSESGGRNEQFF. In DNA form, the CDR3 reads TGTGCCAGCAGTGAGAGCGGGGGCCGCAATGAGCAGTTCTTC.

The chain is built from TRBV30 and TRBJ1-4; D is perhaps TRBD1 (5 bases). The V gene's germline CDR1 is GTSNPN and CDR2 SVGIG (reference sequence). Trimming took off 2 bases at V and 2 bases at J, with 12 bases between the two ends. The CDR3 runs 15 residues. The CDR3 loop is CAWSRDRFTNEKLFF. CDR3 DNA: TGTGCCTGGAGTCGGGACCGATTCACTAATGAAAAACTGTTTTTT.

This clone was observed a single time. This sequence joins TRBV7-3 and TRBJ2-1; D is unclear. Germline V gives CDR1 SGHTA, CDR2 FQGTGA. CDR3 size: 14 residues. With 4 bases removed from V and 9 bases from J, the gap between germline ends came to 16 bases. The chain's CDR3 is CASSSDMLAGEQFF. The CDR3 nucleotides are TGTGCCAGCAGCTCCGATATGTTAGCTGGTGAGCAGTTCTTC.

V usage is TRBV4-3 and J usage is TRBJ1-3; D may be TRBD1 (5 bases). The ends were cut back, 0 bases at V and 0 bases at J, with 15 bases in the middle. The germline V gene has CDR1 LGHNA and CDR2 YSLEER. The CDR3 is made up of 18 amino acids. CDR3 protein: CASSQDFGGHSSGNTIYF. DNA of the CDR3: TGCGCCAGCAGCCAAGATTTTGGGGGTCATTCCTCTGGAAACACCATATATTTT.

This clone has more than one count but fewer than ten. The rearrangement links TRBV13 to TRBJ2-4; no clear D. Germline CDR1 and CDR2: PRHDT and FYEKMQ (reference sequence). The ends were cut back, 5 bases at V and 7 bases at J, with 15 bases in the middle. The CDR3 contains 14 residues. The DNA of the CDR3 is TGTGCCAGCAGCGTATTGGGATATCTGAACATTCAGTACTTC. This gives the protein CASSVLGYLNIQYF.

The chain employs TRBV5-6 and TRBJ1-2, with TRBD1 identical over 9 bases. Per the germline V gene, CDR1 is SGHDT and CDR2 is YYEEEE. The CDR3 contains 15 residues. Trimming took 2 bases from V and 4 from J; bases not matched to a gene: 6. The CDR3: CASSFGTGFPYGYTF. As DNA, the CDR3 is TGTGCCAGCAGCTTCGGGACAGGGTTTCCCTATGGCTACACCTTC.

This sequence joins TRBV10-1 and TRBJ2-2, with TRBD2 identical over 11 bases. Germline CDR1 and CDR2: WNHNN and SYGVQD (reference sequence). The length of the CDR3 is 16 residues. Unmatched junction bases numbered 4, after V lost 2 bases and J lost 5 bases. The CDR3 DNA follows: TGCGCCAGCAGTGAGGCGGGACTAGCGGATACCGGGGAGCTGTTTTTT. It translates to CASSEAGLADTGELFF.

This sequence joins TRBV19 and TRBJ1-2, with 9 nucleotides matching TRBD1. The CDR3 has 16 amino acids. V was pared by 3 bases and J by 5 bases, with 10 bases of the junction left unmatched. In germline, CDR1 is LNHDA, CDR2 SQIVND (reference sequence). CDR3 residues: CASSMLQGARGYGYTF. CDR3 sequence (DNA): TGTGCCAGTAGTATGCTACAGGGGGCGCGGGGGTATGGCTACACCTTC.

The V call is TRBV4-2, the J call TRBJ1-2, with no clear D. V gave up 0 bases and J gave up 4 bases, with 9 bases separating them. The germline gives CDR1 LGHNA, CDR2 YNFKEQ. The CDR3 has 14 amino acids. The CDR3 DNA sequence: TGTGCCAGCAGCCAAGATAGCGCACTCTATGGCTACACCTTC. Protein: CASSQDSALYGYTF.

The genes are TRBV9 and TRBJ1-1; D is ambiguous. This CDR3 comprises 15 residues. Trimming pared 0 bases from V and 8 bases from J, leaving 17 bases between. The germline gives CDR1 SGDLS, CDR2 YYNGEE. The CDR3 reads CASSVVGDLRGEAFF. CDR3 DNA: TGTGCCAGCAGCGTAGTGGGAGATTTAAGAGGGGAAGCTTTCTTT.

The V call is TRBV10-2, the J call TRBJ1-2, with 9 bases lining up with TRBD1. Germline CDR1 and CDR2: WSHSY and SAAADI. This CDR3 has 15 amino acids. With V trimmed by 8 bases and J by 3 bases, 10 bases remained unmatched. The DNA for the CDR3 is TGCGCCAGCTCCCCACAGGGGGCGCAGGACTATGGCTACACCTTC. It translates to CASSPQGAQDYGYTF.

This chain joins TRBV6-6 and TRBJ2-7; D ambiguous. Between the trimmed V and J ends, which lost 2 bases and 0 bases, there was a span of 14 bases. The CDR3 is made up of 16 amino acids. From germline, CDR1 is MNHNY and CDR2 SVGAGI (reference sequence). The DNA for the CDR3 is TGTGCCAGCAGTTACGGGGAAAAAATACCCTCCTACGAGCAGTACTTC. Protein sequence: CASSYGEKIPSYEQYF.